This T cell receptor beta chain was recorded in a study of cytomegalovirus exposure and HLA in healthy donors. Study-wide background: The same platform used for the roughly 650 first-cohort repertoires was also used for the 100 to 150 validation repertoires, as a later analysis reported.

This clone was recorded once. The antigen is not known. Repertoires were generated with immunoSEQ multiplex PCR, while TCRdb's copy carries only in-frame clones and drops some. The table has fewer than 200,000 clones, roughly 86% seen once. Germline CDR1 is SGHRS and CDR2 is YFSETQ. V lost 0 bases and J lost 5; bases outside the gene matches: 4. The CDR3 length is 16 residues. Overall study results and limits: Confirmation in vitro established that a few CMV-associated chains were specific for CMV antigens. While the bulk of TCR sequences proved rare, some public TCRs turned up in many donors.

The source of this sequence is a man between 18 and 29 years old in good health and CMV-seropositive. This rearrangement joins TRBV5-1 to TRBJ2-1, with TRBD2 matching over 11 bases. Sequenced material: PBMCs. In nucleotides, the CDR3 is TGCGCCAGCAGCTTGGTGGGGGGACTAGCGGACAATGAGCAGTTCTTC. It encodes CASSLVGGLADNEQFF.